This is a list of T cell receptor beta chains from one sample in a study of cytotoxic CD8 clonotypes in ibrutinib-treated CLL. TCRdb keeps only in-frame clones here, not all; method: immunoSEQ multiplex PCR. This table has 110,000 to 150,000 clones, around 90% appearing once. Material: PBMCs, obtained after 12 months of ibrutinib treatment. The receptors were sampled from a human donor with chronic lymphocytic leukemia. CDR3s include the opening cysteine and the closing phenylalanine or tryptophan. A D gene is named only where the DNA matches it firmly. Size is omitted from some rows. Given values are once, few, many or a class for expanded clones.

j_call d_call clone_size v_call cdr3_aa cdr3_nt
TRBJ2-7 . once TRBV19 CASSIGVGQVYEQYF TGTGCCAGTAGTATCGGCGTGGGGCAGGTTTATGAGCAGTACTTC
TRBJ2-1 . . TRBV11-2 CASSPWPQGGGYNEQFF TGTGCCAGCAGCCCATGGCCCCAGGGAGGGGGCTACAATGAGCAGTTCTTC
TRBJ2-5 TRBD2 . TRBV7-8 CASSPRASGALQETQYF TGTGCCAGCAGCCCCCGGGCTAGCGGGGCTCTCCAAGAGACCCAGTACTTC
TRBJ2-2 TRBD1 . TRBV19 CASSTLQGPNTGELFF TGTGCCAGTAGTACCCTACAGGGGCCGAACACCGGGGAGCTGTTTTTT
TRBJ2-7 . . TRBV10-3 CAISRQTAYEQYF TGTGCCATCAGTCGGCAGACAGCCTACGAGCAGTACTTC
TRBJ2-3 TRBD2 . TRBV7-2 CASSLASSGNADTQYF TGTGCCAGCAGCTTAGCGTCTAGCGGGAATGCAGATACGCAGTATTTT
TRBJ2-7 . . TRBV18 CASSPGTTGRHEQYF TGTGCCAGCTCACCAGGGACAACGGGGAGACACGAGCAGTACTTC
TRBJ1-2 . . TRBV15 CATSGTTTYGYTF TGTGCCACCAGCGGAACGACCACCTATGGCTACACCTTC
TRBJ1-1 . once TRBV4-1 CASSQELQDTEAFF TGCGCCAGCAGCCAAGAGTTACAGGACACTGAAGCTTTCTTT
TRBJ2-1 . once TRBV15 CAALEVYNEQFF TGTGCCGCATTGGAGGTTTACAATGAGCAGTTCTTC
TRBJ2-1 . . TRBV28 CASSTYNEQFF TGTGCCAGCAGTACTTACAATGAGCAGTTCTTC
TRBJ2-7 . few TRBV27 CASSFTSLVNEQYF TGTGCCAGCAGTTTCACTTCCCTAGTTAACGAGCAGTACTTC
TRBJ2-2 TRBD2 . TRBV9 CASSVAPQNGGGLFF TGTGCCAGCAGCGTAGCCCCTCAAAACGGGGGGGGGCTGTTTTTT
TRBJ2-3 . . TRBV6-5 CASSAGRAGTDTQYF TGTGCCAGCAGTGCCGGAAGGGCGGGCACAGATACGCAGTATTTT
TRBJ2-1 TRBD2 . TRBV18 CASSQLLAEYNEQFF TGTGCCAGCTCACAACTTCTAGCGGAATACAATGAGCAGTTCTTC
TRBJ2-1 TRBD1 . TRBV18 CASSRGTGRNEQFF TGTGCCAGCTCACGGGGGACAGGTCGGAATGAGCAGTTCTTC
TRBJ2-6 TRBD1 . TRBV7-2 CASSLNRGSVSGANVLTF TGTGCCAGCAGCCTAAACAGGGGGTCTGTCTCTGGGGCCAACGTCCTGACTTTC
TRBJ2-2 TRBD2 . TRBV4-2 CASSLAGGGLRTGELFF TGTGCCAGCAGCCTAGCGGGGGGAGGGCTAAGGACCGGGGAGCTGTTTTTT
TRBJ2-3 . once TRBV28 CASRTTSARDTQYF TGTGCCAGCAGAACAACTAGTGCAAGAGATACGCAGTATTTT
TRBJ2-7 TRBD1 . TRBV5-1 CASSYGQGLEQYF TGCGCCAGCAGCTACGGACAGGGCCTCGAGCAGTACTTC
TRBJ1-5 . few TRBV28 CASGRPNQPQHF TGTGCCAGCGGACGGCCCAATCAGCCCCAGCATTTT
TRBJ2-3 . . TRBV10-2 CASWEGGLTDTQYF TGCGCCAGCTGGGAGGGGGGTCTGACAGATACGCAGTATTTT
TRBJ2-3 TRBD1 . TRBV6-1 CASSEMGTGLGTQYF TGTGCCAGCAGTGAAATGGGGACAGGGTTGGGTACGCAGTATTTT
TRBJ1-1 . . TRBV9 CASSAVGGTAFF TGTGCCAGCAGCGCCGTTGGAGGGACAGCTTTCTTT
TRBJ2-1 TRBD2 . TRBV19 CASSETSGRWFHNEQFF TGTGCCAGTAGCGAGACTAGCGGGAGGTGGTTTCACAATGAGCAGTTCTTC
TRBJ2-3 . . TRBV11-2 CASSFVIVQDTQYF TGTGCCAGCAGCTTTGTAATTGTCCAAGATACGCAGTATTTT
TRBJ2-7 . . TRBV4-1 CASSLDSEASYEQYF TGCGCCAGCAGTCTCGACAGTGAAGCCTCCTACGAGCAGTACTTC
TRBJ2-5 TRBD2 . TRBV9 CASSPRTSGRETQYF TGTGCCAGCAGCCCCCGGACTAGCGGGAGGGAGACCCAGTACTTC
TRBJ2-7 TRBD1 . TRBV2 CASSKGQHEQYF TGTGCCAGCAGTAAGGGACAGCACGAGCAGTACTTC
TRBJ2-1 TRBD2 . TRBV29-1 CSVLAGGNEQFF TGCAGCGTTCTAGCGGGAGGGAATGAGCAGTTCTTC
TRBJ2-5 . . TRBV5-5 CASSSWEETQYF TGTGCCAGCAGCTCCTGGGAAGAGACCCAGTACTTC
TRBJ2-5 TRBD2 . TRBV5-1 CASSPGLVETQYF TGCGCCAGCAGCCCGGGACTAGTGGAGACCCAGTACTTC
TRBJ2-3 . . TRBV9 CASSPRGGAGITDTQYF TGTGCCAGCAGCCCCCGGGGTGGGGCGGGGATCACAGATACGCAGTATTTT
TRBJ2-5 TRBD1 . TRBV28 CAISSGQGFGETQYF TGTGCCATCTCATCGGGACAGGGATTCGGAGAGACCCAGTACTTC
TRBJ2-5 . . TRBV14 CASSQIVETQYF TGTGCCAGCAGCCAAATCGTGGAGACCCAGTACTTC
TRBJ2-1 . . TRBV7-9 CASSLGSGLDLNEQFF TGTGCCAGCAGCTTGGGGTCGGGACTCGACCTAAATGAGCAGTTCTTC